This T cell receptor (beta chain) was captured in a study of blood T cells in healthy people across ages. The use of a sample-barcoded 5' primer and a J-beta primer mix characterized a second PCR of roughly 6 to 11 cycles. Every individual sample yielded 2.5 million or more paired-end reads (each containing CDR3). TCRdb reanalysed the 5' RACE reads using MiXCR and keeps one entry per CDR3 protein. The profile covers roughly 1,500,000 distinct CDR3 sequences, with about 35% appearing a single time and about 11% taken by the ten largest. CDR1 and CDR2 from the germline V gene are MNHEY and SVGAGI. This CDR3 contains 13 residues. V dropped 8 bases and J dropped 5 bases, with 15 bases sitting between them.

The chain carries TRBV6-5 and TRBJ1-1; D ambiguous. The sequence came from a woman aged 30 to 39 in good health. The specimen sequenced was blood. CDR3 protein: CASRRGWGTEAFF. As DNA, the CDR3 is TGTGCCAGCCGGCGAGGGTGGGGAACTGAAGCTTTCTTT.